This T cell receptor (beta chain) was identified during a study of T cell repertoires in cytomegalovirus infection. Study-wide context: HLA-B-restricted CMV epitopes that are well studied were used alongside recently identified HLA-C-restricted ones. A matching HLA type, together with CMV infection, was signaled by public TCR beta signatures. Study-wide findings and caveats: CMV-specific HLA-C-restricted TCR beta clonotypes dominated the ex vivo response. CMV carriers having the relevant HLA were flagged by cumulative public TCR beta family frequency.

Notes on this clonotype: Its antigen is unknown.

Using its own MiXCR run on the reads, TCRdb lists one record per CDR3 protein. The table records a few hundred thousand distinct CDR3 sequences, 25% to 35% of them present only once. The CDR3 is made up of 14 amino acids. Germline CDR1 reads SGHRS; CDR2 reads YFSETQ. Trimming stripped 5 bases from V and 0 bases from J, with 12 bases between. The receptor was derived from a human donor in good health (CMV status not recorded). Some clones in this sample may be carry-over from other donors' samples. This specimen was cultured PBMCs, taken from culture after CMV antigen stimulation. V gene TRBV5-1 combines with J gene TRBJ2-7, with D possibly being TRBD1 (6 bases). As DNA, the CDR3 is TGCGCCAGCAGTCCTCAGGGGCCCTCCTACGAGCAGTACTTC. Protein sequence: CASSPQGPSYEQYF.